A single sample gave rise to the 3 T cell receptor beta chains below, sequenced in a study of blood T cells in healthy people across ages. The use of a sample-barcoded 5' primer and a J-beta primer mix characterized a second PCR of about 7 to 12 cycles. In TCRdb, the 5' RACE reads were re-called with MiXCR into one record per CDR3 protein. Counted here are about 760,000 distinct CDR3 sequences, more than 20% occurring once; the ten biggest clones make up 9.4%. The data also belong to a second study, concerning T cells of mothers and their children.

Sequencing was done on a sample of blood. Source of these receptors: a boy younger than 18 in good health.

This chain links TRBV11-2 with TRBJ2-3, with D tentatively TRBD2 (6 bases). The CDR3 runs 17 residues. V lost 4 bases and J 2 bases, leaving 19 bases between the germline ends. Germline-derived CDR1 and CDR2 are SGHAT and FQNNGV. CDR3 DNA sequence: TGTGCCAGCAGCTCCTCCCGACTCGGGACTGTCACAGATACGCAGTATTTT. This codes for CASSSSRLGTVTDTQYF.

There are a few counts of this clonotype. This chain connects TRBV6-2 or TRBV6-3 to TRBJ2-7; TRBD2 matches 8 bases. CDR3 length: 13 amino acids. From germline, CDR1 is MNHEY and CDR2 SVGEGT. V was pared by 4 bases and J by 4 bases, with 3 bases of the junction left unmatched. The CDR3 DNA sequence: TGTGCCAGCAGTTGGGGACTAGGATACGAGCAGTACTTC. Protein: CASSWGLGYEQYF.

As to this clonotype: The junction and the germline gene differ at one end; a read error may be behind it. The CDR3 DNA follows: TGTGCCACCAGTGATGTCCAGGGATCCACAGATACGCAGTGTTTT. As protein: CATSDVQGSTDTQCF. V gene TRBV24-1 combines with J gene TRBJ2-3; weak D call: TRBD1 (5 bases). The CDR3 covers 15 residues. Germline assignment: CDR1 KGHDR and CDR2 SFDVKD.